Listed here are 15 T cell receptor beta chains from one sample, sequenced in a study of blood T cell repertoires in COVID-19. Produced via immunoSEQ multiplex PCR; TCRdb's table is partial and in-frame only. Here the sample spans 35,000 or so clones, approximately 90% being singletons. Specimen: peripheral blood. These receptors originate from a human donor in a cohort sampled during active COVID-19.

The chain is built from TRBV5-1 and TRBJ1-2, with no clear D. The CDR3 is 13 amino acids. The V gene's germline CDR1 is SGHRS and CDR2 YFSETQ. Trimming took 4 bases from V and 2 from J, leaving 9 bases between them. This CDR3 is CASSPTENYGYTF. The CDR3 nucleotides read TGCGCCAGCAGCCCGACGGAGAACTATGGCTACACCTTC.

The V call is TRBV19, the J call TRBJ2-1; 9 positions match TRBD2. The J segment lost 4 bases and the V segment lost 4 bases, leaving 2 bases of the junction unmatched. The CDR3 has 14 amino acids. The germline V gene has CDR1 LNHDA and CDR2 SQIVND (reference sequence). CDR3 nucleotide sequence: TGTGCCAGTAGTAGCGGGAGGGCGTACAATGAGCAGTTCTTC. This gives the protein CASSSGRAYNEQFF.

The V gene is TRBV2, the J gene TRBJ2-7; 11 bases line up with TRBD2. Germline loops: CDR1 SNHLY, CDR2 FYNNEI. The CDR3 runs 14 residues. The ends lost 4 bases at V and 7 bases at J; junction bases unmatched: 6. CDR3 in amino acids: CASSGVAGGVEQYF. Written as DNA, the CDR3 is TGTGCCAGCAGTGGGGTAGCGGGAGGGGTGGAGCAGTACTTC.

The CDR3 protein is CASSIGLFSGANVLTF. The CDR3 nucleotides read TGTGCCAGTAGTATAGGCCTATTCTCTGGGGCCAACGTCCTGACTTTC. This chain joins TRBV19 and TRBJ2-6; D is unclear. Trimming left V 1 base short and J 0 bases short, with 7 bases between. CDR1 and CDR2 from the germline V gene are LNHDA and SQIVND (reference sequence). The CDR3 totals 16 residues.

The chain uses TRBV20-1 and TRBJ2-4; D not resolved. The CDR3 length is 11 residues. Germline V gene lookup returns CDR1 DFQATT and CDR2 SNEGSKA (reference sequence). Trimming removed 0 bases at V and 12 bases at J, with 9 bases between. CDR3 amino acids: CSARDKYYQYF. As DNA, the CDR3 is TGCAGTGCTAGAGACAAGTACTATCAGTACTTC.

CDR3 amino acids: CASSIRGRAEAFF. Here the CDR3 DNA reads TGTGCCAGTAGTATAAGGGGAAGGGCCGAAGCTTTCTTT. This chain links TRBV19 with TRBJ1-1; possibly TRBD1 for D (5 bases). Germline V gives CDR1 LNHDA, CDR2 SQIVND (reference sequence). The V end lost 2 bases, the J end lost 8 bases, and 12 bases lay between the germline ends. The CDR3 contains 13 residues.

The gene calls are TRBV10-2 and TRBJ2-7, with TRBD2 as a possible D gene (5 bases). The germline V gene encodes CDR1 WSHSY and CDR2 SAAADI. CDR3 length: 15 residues. V was trimmed by 1 base and J by 3 bases, leaving 13 bases between them. CDR3 sequence (DNA): TGCGCCAGCAGTGAGTTGGCCACGGGGAACTACGAGCAGTACTTC. Residues: CASSELATGNYEQYF.

CDR3 residues: CASSQDWAGTEQYF. For the CDR3, the DNA is TGTGCCAGCAGCCAAGATTGGGCAGGTACCGAGCAGTACTTC. The chain combines TRBV3-1 (or the pseudogene TRBV3-2) with TRBJ2-7; D is uncertain. Germline V gene lookup returns CDR1 LGHDT and CDR2 YNNKEL (reference sequence). This CDR3 spans 14 amino acids. V was trimmed by 0 bases and J by 6 bases, leaving 12 bases between them.

The V call is TRBV5-6, the J call TRBJ1-2; 8 bases align to TRBD1. This CDR3 is 17 amino acids long. J lost 8 bases, V lost 4 bases, and 19 bases had no gene match. The germline V gene has CDR1 SGHDT and CDR2 YYEEEE. The CDR3 loop reads CASSQTEGQGRFIGYTF. CDR3 in DNA: TGTGCCAGCAGCCAAACCGAAGGACAGGGCCGTTTTATAGGCTACACCTTC.

V is TRBV5-4 and J is TRBJ2-7; 9 nucleotides match TRBD2. V shed 2 bases and J 6 bases; nucleotides not matched to a gene: 6. In germline, CDR1 is SGHNT, CDR2 YYREEE (reference sequence). The CDR3 is made up of 14 amino acids. The chain's CDR3 is CASSFGREGREQYF. In DNA form, the CDR3 reads TGTGCCAGCAGCTTCGGGCGGGAGGGCCGCGAGCAGTACTTC.

The chain is built from TRBV10-2 and TRBJ1-4; 11 bases fit TRBD1. V trimming: 3 bases; J trimming: 7 bases; junction bases outside the gene matches: 7. Germline values: CDR1 WSHSY, CDR2 SAAADI. CDR3 length: 16 amino acids. CDR3 coding DNA: TGCGCCAGCAGTGACCCTGGTGGGACAGGGGGTGAAAAACTGTTTTTT. This gives the protein CASSDPGGTGGEKLFF.

V usage is TRBV7-9 and J usage is TRBJ2-7; maybe TRBD1 (6 bases). CDR3 length: 16 residues. V lost 5 bases to trimming and J lost 5 bases, with 22 bases between them. The germline V gene has CDR1 SEHNR and CDR2 FQNEAQ (reference sequence). Here the CDR3 DNA reads TGTGCCAGCAGCCCTGGACAGACAATTACCGAGGACGAGCAGTACTTC. This sequence encodes CASSPGQTITEDEQYF. The entire variable domain, with the rest obtained from reference TRBV7-9 and TRBJ2-7, is as follows: DTGVSQNPRHKITKRGQNVTFRCDPISEHNRLYWYRQTLGQGPEFLTYFQNEAQLEKSRLLSDRFSAERPKGSFSTLEIQRTEQGDSAMYLCASSPGQTITEDEQYFGPGTRLTVT.

The chain links TRBV6-6 to TRBJ2-1; TRBD2 agrees at 9 bases. J gave up 6 bases and V 4 bases, and 10 bases lay outside the gene matches. This CDR3 spans 16 amino acids. CDR1 is MNHNY and CDR2 is SVGAGI in the germline V gene (reference sequence). The DNA for the CDR3 is TGTGCCAGCAGTTCGCAACTAGCGGGTCTTCTCAATGAGCAGTTCTTC. This codes for CASSSQLAGLLNEQFF.

J is TRBJ2-7 and V is TRBV4-1; 7 bases fit TRBD1. The trim removed 1 base at V and 0 bases at J, leaving 3 bases unmatched. The CDR3 loop spans 15 amino acids. Germline CDR1 MGHRA, CDR2 YSYEKL. The chain's CDR3 is CASSQGGQSSYEQYF. In nucleotides, the CDR3 is TGCGCCAGCAGCCAAGGGGGACAGAGCTCCTACGAGCAGTACTTC.

V usage is TRBV5-6 and J usage is TRBJ2-5; 14 nucleotides match TRBD2. The CDR3 length is 16 residues. Germline V gives CDR1 SGHDT, CDR2 YYEEEE. Germline trimming cut 4 bases from V and 4 bases from J; bases unmatched to any gene: 6. The CDR3, as DNA: TGTGCCAGCAGCCCTGGGACTAGCGGGAGTCGAGAGACCCAGTACTTC. This sequence encodes CASSPGTSGSRETQYF.